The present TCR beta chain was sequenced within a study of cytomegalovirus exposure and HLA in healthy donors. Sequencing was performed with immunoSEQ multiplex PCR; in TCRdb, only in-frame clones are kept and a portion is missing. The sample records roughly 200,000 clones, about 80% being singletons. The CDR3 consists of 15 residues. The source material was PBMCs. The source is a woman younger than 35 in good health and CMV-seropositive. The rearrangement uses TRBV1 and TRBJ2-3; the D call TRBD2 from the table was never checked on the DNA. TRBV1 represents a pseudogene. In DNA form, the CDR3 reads TGCACCAGCAGCCAGTGGCGGGGGGGCACAGATACGCAGTATTTT. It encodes CTSSQWRGGTDTQYF.